The source of this TCR beta chain is a study of T cell responses to AZD1222 COVID-19 vaccine. Regarding the study as a whole: None of the repertoires were sampled until the peak T cell response had passed. Spike-specific TCR breadth and depth went up after people got two AZD1222 doses.

Using immunoSEQ multiplex PCR, the repertoire was profiled, and TCRdb retains in-frame clones only, with some absent. The sample includes more than 95,000 clones, 93% of them seen just once. Details on this clone: Its antigen is unidentified.

This CDR3 is 14 amino acids long. CDR1 MNHEY and CDR2 SVGAGI come from the germline V gene. V was pared by 7 bases and J by 0 bases, with 9 bases between. The chain couples TRBV6-5 to TRBJ1-4, with D maybe TRBD1 (5 bases). This clonotype originated in an adult in good health. The input for sequencing was peripheral blood, taken on day 0 of AZD1222 vaccination. The CDR3 spells CASNQGPTNEKLFF. Here the CDR3 DNA reads TGTGCCAGCAACCAGGGCCCAACTAATGAAAAACTGTTTTTT.